This T cell receptor (beta chain) originates from a study of blood T cells in healthy people across ages. Using a J-beta primer mix together with a sample-barcoded 5' primer, a second PCR was run for roughly 6 to 11 cycles. In TCRdb, the 5' RACE reads were re-called with MiXCR into one record per CDR3 protein. The table includes over 950,000 distinct CDR3 sequences, roughly two fifths detected once. Ten or more counts support this clonotype. The CDR3 totals 12 residues. The germline gives CDR1 SGHRS, CDR2 YFSETQ. Trimming stripped 4 bases from V and 5 bases from J, with 8 bases between. This TCR was sampled from a man between 18 and 35 years old in good health. The gene calls are TRBV5-1 and TRBJ2-3; unclear D gene. The sequencing sample was made of blood. The CDR3 spells CASSLNRDTQYF. The DNA for the CDR3 is TGCGCCAGCAGCCTGAATAGAGATACGCAGTATTTT.